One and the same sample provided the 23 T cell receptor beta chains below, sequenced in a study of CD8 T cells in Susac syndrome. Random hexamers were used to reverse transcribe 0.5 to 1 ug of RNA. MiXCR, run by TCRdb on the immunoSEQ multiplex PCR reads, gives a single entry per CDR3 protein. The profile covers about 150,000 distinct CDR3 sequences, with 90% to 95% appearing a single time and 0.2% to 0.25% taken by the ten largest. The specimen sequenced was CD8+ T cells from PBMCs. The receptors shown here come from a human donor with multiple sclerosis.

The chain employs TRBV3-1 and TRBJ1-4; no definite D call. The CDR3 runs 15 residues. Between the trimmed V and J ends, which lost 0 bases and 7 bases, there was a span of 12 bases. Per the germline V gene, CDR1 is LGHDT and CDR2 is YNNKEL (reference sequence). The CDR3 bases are TGTGCCAGCAGCCAAGATAGGAGGGATCGTGAAAAACTGTTTTTT. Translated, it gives CASSQDRRDREKLFF.

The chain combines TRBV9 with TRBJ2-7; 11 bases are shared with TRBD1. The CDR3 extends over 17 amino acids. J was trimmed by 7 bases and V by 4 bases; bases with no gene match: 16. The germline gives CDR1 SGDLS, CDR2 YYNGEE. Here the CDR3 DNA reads TGTGCCAGCAGCCCGGACAGGGGGCTTGATGGGGCTGGTGAGCAGTACTTC. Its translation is CASSPDRGLDGAGEQYF.

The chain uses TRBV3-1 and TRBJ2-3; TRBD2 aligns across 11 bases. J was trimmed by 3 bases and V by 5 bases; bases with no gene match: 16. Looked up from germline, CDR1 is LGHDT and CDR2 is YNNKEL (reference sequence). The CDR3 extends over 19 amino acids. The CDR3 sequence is CASSSRHSLTSGVTDTQYF. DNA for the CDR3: TGTGCCAGCAGCTCCCGCCACTCCTTGACTAGCGGGGTGACAGATACGCAGTATTTT.

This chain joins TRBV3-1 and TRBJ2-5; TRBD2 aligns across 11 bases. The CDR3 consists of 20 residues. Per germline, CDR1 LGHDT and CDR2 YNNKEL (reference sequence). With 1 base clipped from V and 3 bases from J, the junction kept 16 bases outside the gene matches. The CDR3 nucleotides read TGTGCCAGCAGCCAAGTATGGGGAGGGGAACTAGCGGGGGTGGAAGAGACCCAGTACTTC. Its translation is CASSQVWGGELAGVEETQYF.

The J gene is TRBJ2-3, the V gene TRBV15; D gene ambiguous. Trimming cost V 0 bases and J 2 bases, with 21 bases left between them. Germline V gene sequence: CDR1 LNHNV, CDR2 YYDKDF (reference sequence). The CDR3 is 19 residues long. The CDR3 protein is CATSREWVPSPFLTDTQYF. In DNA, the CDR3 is TGTGCCACCAGCAGAGAGTGGGTCCCTAGTCCCTTCCTCACAGATACGCAGTATTTT.

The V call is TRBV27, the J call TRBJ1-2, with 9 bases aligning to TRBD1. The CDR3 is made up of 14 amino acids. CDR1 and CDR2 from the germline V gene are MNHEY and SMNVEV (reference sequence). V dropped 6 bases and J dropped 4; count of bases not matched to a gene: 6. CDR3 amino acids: CASSPRTGAYGYTF. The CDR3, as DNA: TGTGCCAGCAGCCCAAGGACAGGGGCCTATGGCTACACCTTC.

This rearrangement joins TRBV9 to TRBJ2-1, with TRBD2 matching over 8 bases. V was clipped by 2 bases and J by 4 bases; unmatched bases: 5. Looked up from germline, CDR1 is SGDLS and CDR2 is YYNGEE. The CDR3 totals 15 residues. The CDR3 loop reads CASSVAGGGYNEQFF. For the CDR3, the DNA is TGTGCCAGCAGCGTTGCGGGCGGGGGGTACAATGAGCAGTTCTTC.

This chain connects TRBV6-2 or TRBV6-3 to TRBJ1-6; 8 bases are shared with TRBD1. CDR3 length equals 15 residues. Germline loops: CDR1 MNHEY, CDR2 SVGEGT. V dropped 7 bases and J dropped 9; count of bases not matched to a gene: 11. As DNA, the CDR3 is TGTGCCAGCACCCGACAGGGGTACGGTGTTTCACCCCTCCACTTT. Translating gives CASTRQGYGVSPLHF.

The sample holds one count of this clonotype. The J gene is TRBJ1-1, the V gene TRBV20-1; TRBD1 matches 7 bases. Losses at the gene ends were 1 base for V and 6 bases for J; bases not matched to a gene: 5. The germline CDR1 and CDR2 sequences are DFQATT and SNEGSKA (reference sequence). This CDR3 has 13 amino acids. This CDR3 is CSARGPGGAEAFF. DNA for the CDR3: TGCAGTGCTAGAGGGCCAGGGGGAGCTGAAGCTTTCTTT.

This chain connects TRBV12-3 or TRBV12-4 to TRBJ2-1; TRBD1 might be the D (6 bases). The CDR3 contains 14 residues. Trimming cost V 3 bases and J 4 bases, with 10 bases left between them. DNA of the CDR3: TGTGCCAGCAGTTTTACAGGGACATACAATGAGCAGTTCTTC. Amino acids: CASSFTGTYNEQFF.

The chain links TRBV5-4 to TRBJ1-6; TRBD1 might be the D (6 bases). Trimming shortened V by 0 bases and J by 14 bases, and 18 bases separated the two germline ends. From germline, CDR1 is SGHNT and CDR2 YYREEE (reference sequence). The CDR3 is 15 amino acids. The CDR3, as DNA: TGTGCCAGCAGCTTGGGCAGGGGCCAGGTCAGGGCCCTCCACTTT. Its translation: CASSLGRGQVRALHF.

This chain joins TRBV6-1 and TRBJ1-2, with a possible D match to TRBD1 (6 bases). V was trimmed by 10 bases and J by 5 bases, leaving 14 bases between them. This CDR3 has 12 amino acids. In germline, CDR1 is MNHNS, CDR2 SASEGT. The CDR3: CATDPDSYGYTF. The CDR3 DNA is TGTGCCACCGACCCGGACAGTTATGGCTACACCTTC.

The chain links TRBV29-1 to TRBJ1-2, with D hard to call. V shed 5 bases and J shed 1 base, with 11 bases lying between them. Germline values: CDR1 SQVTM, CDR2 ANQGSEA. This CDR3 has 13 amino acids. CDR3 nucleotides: TGCAGCGTTCCGGACGGTTATAACTATGGCTACACCTTC. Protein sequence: CSVPDGYNYGYTF.

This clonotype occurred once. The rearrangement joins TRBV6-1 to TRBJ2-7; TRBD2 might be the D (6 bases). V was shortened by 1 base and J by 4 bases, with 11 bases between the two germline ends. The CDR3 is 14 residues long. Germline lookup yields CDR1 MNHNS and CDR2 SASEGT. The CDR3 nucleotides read TGTGCCAGCAGTGAAGGAGGAGGGATATACGAGCAGTACTTC. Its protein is CASSEGGGIYEQYF.

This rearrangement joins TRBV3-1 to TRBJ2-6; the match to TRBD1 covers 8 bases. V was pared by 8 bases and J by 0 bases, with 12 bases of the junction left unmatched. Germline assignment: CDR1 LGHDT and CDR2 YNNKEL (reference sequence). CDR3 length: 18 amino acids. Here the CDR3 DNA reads TGTGCCAGCGGAGGACAGGGCCCCAGTTCCTCTGGGGCCAACGTCCTGACTTTC. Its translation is CASGGQGPSSSGANVLTF.

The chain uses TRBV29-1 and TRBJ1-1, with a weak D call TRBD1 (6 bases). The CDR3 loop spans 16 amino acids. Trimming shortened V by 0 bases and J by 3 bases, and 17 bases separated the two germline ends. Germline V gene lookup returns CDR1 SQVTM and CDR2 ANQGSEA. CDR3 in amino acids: CSVEDYPGETDTEAFF. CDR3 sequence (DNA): TGCAGCGTTGAAGACTACCCAGGGGAAACGGACACTGAAGCTTTCTTT.

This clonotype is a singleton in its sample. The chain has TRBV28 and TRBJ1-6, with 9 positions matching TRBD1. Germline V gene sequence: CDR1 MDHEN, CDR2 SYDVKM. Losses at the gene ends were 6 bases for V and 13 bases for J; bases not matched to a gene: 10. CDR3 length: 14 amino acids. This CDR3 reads CASRAWTGAFPLHF. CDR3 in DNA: TGTGCCAGCAGAGCATGGACAGGGGCCTTTCCCCTCCACTTT.

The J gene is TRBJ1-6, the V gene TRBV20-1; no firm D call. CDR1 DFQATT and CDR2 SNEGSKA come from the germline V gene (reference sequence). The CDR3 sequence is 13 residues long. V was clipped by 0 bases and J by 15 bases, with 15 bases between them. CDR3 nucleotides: TGCAGTGCTAGAGATCTCGGCCTCCTGCACCTCCACTTT. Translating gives CSARDLGLLHLHF.

The CDR3 DNA is TGTGCCATCACCACCGGACAGGACGCGAACACCGGGGAGCTGTTTTTT. Protein: CAITTGQDANTGELFF. The V call is TRBV10-3, the J call TRBJ2-2, with 7 bases that match TRBD1. J lost 0 bases, V lost 7 bases, and 8 bases had no gene match. From germline, CDR1 is ENHRY and CDR2 SYGVKD. This CDR3 has 16 residues.

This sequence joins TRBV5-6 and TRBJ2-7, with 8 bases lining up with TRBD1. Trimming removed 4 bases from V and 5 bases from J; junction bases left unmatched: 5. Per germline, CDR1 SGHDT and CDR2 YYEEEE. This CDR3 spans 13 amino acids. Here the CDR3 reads CASSVGTGNEQYF. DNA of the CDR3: TGTGCCAGCAGCGTCGGGACAGGCAACGAGCAGTACTTC.

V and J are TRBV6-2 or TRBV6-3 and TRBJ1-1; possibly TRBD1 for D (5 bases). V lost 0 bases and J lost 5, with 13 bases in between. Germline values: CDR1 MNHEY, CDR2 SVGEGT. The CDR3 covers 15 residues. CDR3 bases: TGTGCCAGCAGTTACTCTTGGGGACCTGAAACTGAAGCTTTCTTT. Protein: CASSYSWGPETEAFF.

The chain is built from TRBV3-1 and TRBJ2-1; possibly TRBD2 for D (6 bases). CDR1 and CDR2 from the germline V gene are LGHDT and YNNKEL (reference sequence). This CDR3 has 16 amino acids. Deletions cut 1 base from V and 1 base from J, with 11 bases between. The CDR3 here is CASSQGMGGSYNEQFF. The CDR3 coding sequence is TGTGCCAGCAGCCAAGGAATGGGGGGTTCCTACAATGAGCAGTTCTTC.

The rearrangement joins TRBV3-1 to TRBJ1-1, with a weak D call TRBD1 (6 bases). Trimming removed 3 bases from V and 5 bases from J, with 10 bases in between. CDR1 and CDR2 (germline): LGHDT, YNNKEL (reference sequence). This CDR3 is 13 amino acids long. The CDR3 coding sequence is TGTGCCAGCAGCCAGCACAGGGAAACTGAAGCTTTCTTT. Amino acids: CASSQHRETEAFF.